A single sample is the source of the 31 T cell receptor beta chains below, sequenced in a study of HIV-infected children after antiretroviral therapy interruption. Treatment reported: PENTA 11 planned treatment interruption arm or continuous ART arm. A 3' RACE protocol on RNA, with unique molecular identifiers, produced the TCR library. Each CDR3 protein is one row after TCRdb ran MiXCR on the 3' RACE reads. The profile covers under 50,000 distinct CDR3 sequences, with around 4.1% appearing a single time and 0.7% taken by the ten largest. Specimen: CD45RA+ CD4+ T cells from PBMCs, pooled from several time points, collected from a donor given antiretroviral therapy, either interrupted or continuous. Specified subset: naive CD4+ CD45RA+ CD45RO- T cells. The receptors derive from a pool of human donors with HIV.

This clonotype has at least ten counts. J is TRBJ2-7 and V is TRBV2, with a possible D match to TRBD1 (5 bases). Germline V gene lookup returns CDR1 SNHLY and CDR2 FYNNEI. V lost 4 bases, J lost 2 bases, and 9 bases lay in between. This CDR3 is built from 13 residues. The CDR3, as DNA: TGTGCCAGCAGTGGAGTACAGGCCTACGAGCAGTACTTC. As protein: CASSGVQAYEQYF. Together with reference TRBV2 and TRBJ2-7, the CDR3 gives the full variable domain: EPEVTQTPSHQVTQMGQEVILRCVPISNHLYFYWYRQILGQKVEFLVSFYNNEISEKSEIFDDQFSVERPDGSNFTLKIRSTKLEDSAMYFCASSGVQAYEQYFGPGTRLTVT.

This clonotype turned up a few times. The chain carries TRBV5-1 and TRBJ2-2; D perhaps matches TRBD2 (6 bases). Germline CDR1 reads SGHRS; CDR2 reads YFSETQ. V was cut by 2 bases and J by 6 bases, with 17 bases left in between. This CDR3 comprises 16 residues. The CDR3 DNA reads TGCGCCAGCAGCTTTGGACCCGATGGGGGGTCCGGGGAGCTGTTTTTT. Amino acids: CASSFGPDGGSGELFF.

This clonotype was observed many times. This chain links TRBV27 with TRBJ2-1; D is unresolved. This CDR3 is built from 17 residues. In germline, CDR1 is MNHEY, CDR2 SMNVEV (reference sequence). Trimming removed 5 bases from V and 8 bases from J, with 25 bases in between. The CDR3 coding sequence is TGTGCCAGCAGTATCTACCCTCAAGGTGGGATAGTGGATGAGCAGTTCTTC. Translating it yields CASSIYPQGGIVDEQFF.

This clonotype was seen repeatedly, ten times or more. The genes are TRBV28 and TRBJ1-6; 9 nucleotides match TRBD1. The CDR3 consists of 15 residues. Germline trimming cut 7 bases from V and 10 bases from J; bases unmatched to any gene: 11. Germline-derived CDR1 and CDR2 are MDHEN and SYDVKM. CDR3 residues: CASTVAGTGSSPLHF. Written as DNA, the CDR3 is TGTGCCAGCACCGTTGCCGGGACAGGGTCCTCACCCCTCCACTTT.

This clonotype has ten or more counts. The gene calls are TRBV15 and TRBJ1-5; D may be TRBD1 (6 bases). In germline, CDR1 is LNHNV, CDR2 YYDKDF (reference sequence). The ends were cut back, 1 base at V and 2 bases at J, with 9 bases in the middle. This CDR3 region has 15 residues. CDR3 bases: TGTGCCACCAGCAGAGGGACAGACGGCAATCAGCCCCAGCATTTT. It yields the protein CATSRGTDGNQPQHF.

This clonotype was detected many times. The rearrangement uses TRBV20-1 and TRBJ2-3, with D tentatively TRBD1 or TRBD2 (5 bases each). The CDR3 sequence is 14 residues long. V lost 2 bases, J lost 6 bases, and 15 bases lay in between. The germline gives CDR1 DFQATT, CDR2 SNEGSKA (reference sequence). The CDR3 sequence is CSARLGTNGDTQYF. The CDR3 region has the DNA TGCAGTGCTAGACTCGGGACCAACGGCGATACGCAGTATTTT.

This clonotype was found a few times. A read error may account for a junction end that differs from germline. The chain joins TRBV4-2 to TRBJ1-4; D not certain. CDR1 LGHNA and CDR2 YNFKEQ come from the germline V gene. The CDR3 consists of 12 residues. The CDR3 loop reads CASSPLERKLFF. CDR3 bases: TGCGCCAGCAGCCCTCTAGAGAGAAAACTGTTTTTT.

This clonotype was seen many times. The genes are TRBV20-1 and TRBJ2-2, with D possibly matching TRBD2 (5 bases). Germline V gene sequence: CDR1 DFQATT, CDR2 SNEGSKA (reference sequence). The CDR3 consists of 13 residues. V lost 4 bases and J 7 bases, leaving 13 bases between the germline ends. CDR3: CSAKLDSGGELFF. In DNA form, the CDR3 reads TGCAGTGCTAAGCTGGACTCTGGCGGGGAGCTGTTTTTT.

The table lists this clonotype with a few counts. V is TRBV7-2 and J is TRBJ2-2; no definite D call. CDR1 is SGHTA, CDR2 FQGNSA, per germline. CDR3 size: 14 residues. V was shortened by 1 base and J by 2 bases, with 5 bases between the two germline ends. CDR3 sequence: CASSLGSNTGELFF. The CDR3 bases are TGTGCCAGCAGCTTAGGGTCCAACACCGGGGAGCTGTTTTTT. Together with reference TRBV7-2 and TRBJ2-2, the CDR3 gives the full variable domain: GAGVSQSPSNKVTEKGKDVELRCDPISGHTALYWYRQSLGQGLEFLIYFQGNSAPDKSGLPSDRFSAERTGGSVSTLTIQRTQQEDSAVYLCASSLGSNTGELFFGEGSRLTVL.

This clonotype has at least ten counts. The rearrangement joins TRBV30 to TRBJ1-2; 7 bases match TRBD1. Losses at the gene ends were 3 bases for V and 10 bases for J; bases not matched to a gene: 14. The CDR3 is made up of 14 amino acids. Germline loops: CDR1 GTSNPN, CDR2 SVGIG (reference sequence). CDR3 bases: TGTGCCTGGAGCCCCGGGACAGCAAACTCCGACTACACCTTC. The encoded protein is CAWSPGTANSDYTF. Filled out from reference TRBV30 and TRBJ1-2, the complete variable domain reads SQTIHQWPATLVQPVGSPLSLECTVEGTSNPNLYWYRQAAGRGLQLLFYSVGIGQISSEVPQNLSASRPQDRQFILSSKKLLLSDSGFYLCAWSPGTANSDYTFGSGTRLTVV.

This clonotype has ten or more counts. The chain uses TRBV19 and TRBJ2-3; the match to TRBD1 covers 10 bases. The CDR3 sequence is 14 residues long. Germline CDR1 LNHDA, CDR2 SQIVND (reference sequence). The V segment lost 7 bases and the J segment 6 bases; nucleotides outside the gene matches: 7. CDR3 in DNA: TGTGCCAGTACGACGGGACAGGGGCCGGATACGCAGTATTTT. Residues: CASTTGQGPDTQYF.

At least ten counts were recorded for this clonotype. The chain combines TRBV2 with TRBJ2-7, with unresolved D. The germline gives CDR1 SNHLY, CDR2 FYNNEI. V gave up 6 bases and J gave up 5 bases, with 11 bases separating them. This CDR3 region has 12 residues. The DNA of the CDR3 is TGTGCCAGCAGATGGGGTTCCGACGAGCAGTACTTC. Protein: CASRWGSDEQYF.

In this sample, this clonotype turned up many times. The chain has TRBV6-2 or TRBV6-3 and TRBJ2-7; D gene unclear. CDR1 and CDR2 from the germline V gene are MNHEY and SVGEGT. The CDR3 is 12 residues long. Trimming left V 2 bases short and J 1 base short, with 3 bases between. CDR3 amino acids: CASSYRSYEQYF. Here the CDR3 DNA reads TGTGCCAGCAGTTACAGGTCCTACGAGCAGTACTTC.

This clonotype was recorded a few times. The chain uses TRBV7-2 and TRBJ1-4, with TRBD1 identical over 9 bases. The germline V gene encodes CDR1 SGHTA and CDR2 FQGNSA. This CDR3 contains 14 residues. V was pared by 4 bases and J by 7 bases, with 4 bases of the junction left unmatched. CDR3 residues: CASSWGTGIEKLFF. The CDR3 DNA reads as TGTGCCAGCAGCTGGGGGACAGGGATTGAAAAACTGTTTTTT.

This clonotype was seen at least ten times. The chain links TRBV12-3 or TRBV12-4 to TRBJ2-7, with a possible D match to TRBD2 (5 bases). The CDR3 has 14 residues. Trimming took 6 bases from V and 6 from J, leaving 18 bases between them. CDR3: CASSQTPRGSEQYF. The CDR3 DNA reads as TGTGCCAGCAGCCAGACACCTAGAGGGTCCGAGCAGTACTTC.

This clonotype came up many times. J is TRBJ1-1 and V is TRBV6-1; D is perhaps TRBD1 (6 bases). This CDR3 spans 13 amino acids. Germline V gene sequence: CDR1 MNHNS, CDR2 SASEGT. V lost 6 bases and J lost 5, with 13 bases in between. The CDR3 DNA is TGTGCCAGCAGCATAAACAGGGAAACTGAAGCTTTCTTT. It translates to CASSINRETEAFF.

This clonotype came up many times. This rearrangement joins TRBV5-6 to TRBJ2-5; TRBD2 is a possible D gene (6 bases). V gave up 4 bases and J gave up 5 bases, with 21 bases separating them. This CDR3 has 16 residues. Germline V gene sequence: CDR1 SGHDT, CDR2 YYEEEE. This chain's CDR3 is CASSLWGLRLGETQYF. For the CDR3, the DNA is TGTGCCAGCAGCCTATGGGGACTCCGGCTGGGGGAGACCCAGTACTTC.

This clonotype was detected many times. In DNA form, the CDR3 reads TGTGCCACCAGTTACGGCAACCTTGTGACAGATACGCAGTATTTT. Its protein is CATSYGNLVTDTQYF. The genes are TRBV24-1 and TRBJ2-3; D remains ambiguous. Trimming took 6 bases from V and 3 from J, leaving 15 bases between them. The germline gives CDR1 KGHDR, CDR2 SFDVKD. The CDR3 runs 15 residues.

This clonotype was detected ten times or more. The rearrangement uses TRBV29-1 and TRBJ1-1, with TRBD1 identical over 9 bases. CDR3 size: 15 residues. J gave up 7 bases and V 1 base, and 10 bases lay outside the gene matches. Germline V gene data show CDR1 as SQVTM and CDR2 as ANQGSEA. The CDR3 bases are TGCAGCGTTGAAGTTCAAGGACAGGGGATCAGTGAAGCTTTCTTT. Translation: CSVEVQGQGISEAFF.

This clonotype was seen at least ten times. This rearrangement joins TRBV23-1 to TRBJ2-5; possible D gene TRBD2, 6 bases. TRBV23-1 is an open reading frame, and its role is uncertain. The CDR3 spans 15 residues. The V end was cut by 7 bases, the J end by 0 bases, with 15 bases between. The CDR3 bases are TGCGCCAGCATCCTGGGGTTAGCGGACCAAGAGACCCAGTACTTC. The encoded protein is CASILGLADQETQYF.

This clonotype was recorded many times. This chain links TRBV12-3 or TRBV12-4 with TRBJ1-2; the D is unclear. Trimming cost V 6 bases and J 8 bases, with 16 bases left between them. The CDR3 runs 13 residues. This CDR3 reads CASSPLHTSGYTF. The CDR3 DNA is TGTGCCAGCAGCCCCCTTCACACGTCCGGCTACACCTTC.

This clonotype was recorded at least ten times. The gene calls are TRBV28 and TRBJ2-7, with a possible D match to TRBD2 (6 bases). The length of the CDR3 is 12 residues. Per germline, CDR1 MDHEN and CDR2 SYDVKM. Trimming removed 5 bases at V and 6 bases at J, with 11 bases between. For the CDR3, the DNA is TGTGCCAGCAGTCGCGGGGCTGGCGAGCAGTACTTC. Its translation: CASSRGAGEQYF.

The rearrangement joins TRBV20-1 to TRBJ1-6; a weak D match, TRBD1 (6 bases). Germline assignment: CDR1 DFQATT and CDR2 SNEGSKA (reference sequence). CDR3 length: 15 amino acids. V shed 5 bases and J shed 5 bases, with 16 bases lying between them. The CDR3 bases are TGCAGTGCTGCCACAGGGAGGTGGGATAATTCACCCCTCCACTTT. This gives the protein CSAATGRWDNSPLHF.

The V and J genes are TRBV7-3 and TRBJ2-7, with TRBD1 matching 7 bases. Germline CDR1 reads SGHTA; CDR2 reads FQGTGA. The J segment lost 0 bases and the V segment lost 4 bases, leaving 6 bases of the junction unmatched. The length of the CDR3 is 15 residues. CDR3 in amino acids: CASSSSGQVSYEQYF. CDR3 nucleotides: TGTGCCAGCAGCTCTTCAGGACAGGTCTCCTACGAGCAGTACTTC. Drawing the rest from reference TRBV7-3 and TRBJ2-7, the complete variable domain is GAGVSQTPSNKVTEKGKYVELRCDPISGHTALYWYRQSLGQGPEFLIYFQGTGAADDSGLPNDRFFAVRPEGSVSTLKIQRTERGDSAVYLCASSSSGQVSYEQYFGPGTRLTVT.

This clonotype was detected ten times or more. The CDR3 DNA reads TGCGCCAGCCGCCCAGGGTCGGGTGAGCAGTTCTTC. It specifies CASRPGSGEQFF. V usage is TRBV5-1 and J usage is TRBJ2-1; a possible D gene is TRBD1 (5 bases). Between the trimmed V and J ends, which lost 7 bases and 9 bases, there was a span of 14 bases. Germline CDR1 is SGHRS and CDR2 is YFSETQ. The CDR3 totals 12 residues.

This clonotype is labeled as medium-sized. The rearrangement joins TRBV20-1 to TRBJ2-1; D is tentatively TRBD1 or TRBD2 (5 bases each). V lost 3 bases and J 7 bases, leaving 10 bases between the germline ends. The CDR3 runs to 12 residues. The germline gives CDR1 DFQATT, CDR2 SNEGSKA (reference sequence). The CDR3 spells CSARGPLNEQFF. CDR3 DNA: TGCAGTGCTAGGGGACCCTTGAATGAGCAGTTCTTC.

This clonotype occurred many times. The chain combines TRBV20-1 with TRBJ1-2; TRBD1 is a possible D gene (6 bases). CDR3 length: 16 residues. Per germline, CDR1 DFQATT and CDR2 SNEGSKA (reference sequence). The V end lost 0 bases, the J end lost 4 bases, and 18 bases lay between the germline ends. CDR3 DNA sequence: TGCAGTGCTAGAGATTCATTAACGACAGGAAGCTATGGCTACACCTTC. This encodes CSARDSLTTGSYGYTF.

This clonotype came up many times. This chain uses TRBV4-1 with TRBJ1-1; no clear D. V lost 1 base to trimming and J lost 2 bases, with 8 bases between them. CDR3 length: 14 amino acids. Germline V gene data show CDR1 as MGHRA and CDR2 as YSYEKL. CDR3 protein: CASSQVRSNTEAFF. DNA for the CDR3: TGCGCCAGCAGCCAAGTCAGGAGTAACACTGAAGCTTTCTTT.

The table lists this clonotype with many counts. The CDR3: CAWNRGSTEAFF. DNA of the CDR3: TGTGCCTGGAATAGGGGTAGCACTGAAGCTTTCTTT. This chain links TRBV30 with TRBJ1-1; D perhaps matches TRBD1 (5 bases). The CDR3 is made up of 12 amino acids. V was clipped by 4 bases and J by 4 bases, with 10 bases between them. The V gene's germline CDR1 is GTSNPN and CDR2 SVGIG (reference sequence).

Here the CDR3 DNA reads TGCGCCAGCAGCCCCGCCCCGGGAGGGGGAATAGAGCAGTTCTTC. It specifies CASSPAPGGGIEQFF. The V call is TRBV5-1, the J call TRBJ2-1; 8 bases line up with TRBD2. The CDR3 length is 15 residues. The germline V gene encodes CDR1 SGHRS and CDR2 YFSETQ. V lost 4 bases, J lost 10 bases, and 13 bases stayed unmatched.

In its sample, this clonotype was seen many times. This rearrangement joins TRBV6-2 or TRBV6-3 to TRBJ1-1; D remains ambiguous. Germline CDR1 and CDR2: MNHEY and SVGEGT. CDR3 length: 13 amino acids. V shed 5 bases and J shed 2 bases, with 9 bases lying between them. CDR3 sequence reads: CASSPYSNTEAFF. CDR3 nucleotide sequence: TGTGCCAGCAGTCCATACAGCAACACTGAAGCTTTCTTT.